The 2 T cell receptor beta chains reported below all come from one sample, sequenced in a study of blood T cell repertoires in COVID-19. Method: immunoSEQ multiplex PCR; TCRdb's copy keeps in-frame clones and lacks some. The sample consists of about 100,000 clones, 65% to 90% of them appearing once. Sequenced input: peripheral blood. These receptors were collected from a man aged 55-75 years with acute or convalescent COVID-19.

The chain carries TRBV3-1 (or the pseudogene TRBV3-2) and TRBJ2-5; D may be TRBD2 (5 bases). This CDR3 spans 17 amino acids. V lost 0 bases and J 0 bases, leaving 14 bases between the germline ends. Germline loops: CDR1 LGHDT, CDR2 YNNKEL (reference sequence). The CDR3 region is CASSQDLGSANQETQYF. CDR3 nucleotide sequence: TGTGCCAGCAGCCAAGATCTCGGTAGCGCGAACCAAGAGACCCAGTACTTC.

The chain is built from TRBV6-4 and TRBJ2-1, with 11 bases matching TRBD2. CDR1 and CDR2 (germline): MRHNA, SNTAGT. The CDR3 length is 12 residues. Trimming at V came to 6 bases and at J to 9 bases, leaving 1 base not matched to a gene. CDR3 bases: TGTGCCAGCAGGGGGACTAGCGGTGAGCAGTTCTTC. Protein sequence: CASRGTSGEQFF.